This TCR beta chain appears in the sequencing data of a study of blood T cells in healthy people across ages. Study-wide points: The study lacked donor CMV status, which possibly confounded expanded clonotype changes. Roughly linearly, TCR beta diversity per million T cells fell as age increased.

Comment on this clonotype: What it binds is not known.

Primed by a sample-barcoded 5' primer and a J-beta primer mix, a second PCR proceeded for 7 to 11 cycles. Each cDNA molecule received a tag from a template-switch adaptor that had 12 random nucleotides. Every sample gave at least 2.5 million paired-end reads containing CDR3. TCRdb re-called the 5' RACE reads with MiXCR, one entry per CDR3 protein. The sample gives 1.5 million to 2 million distinct CDR3 sequences, 28% of which show up once; 7.7% is in the top ten. Germline CDR1 is MNHEY and CDR2 is SVGAGI. Unmatched junction bases numbered 4, after V lost 0 bases and J lost 4 bases. CDR3 size: 15 residues.

V usage is TRBV6-5 and J usage is TRBJ2-7; TRBD1 agrees at 9 bases. Sequencing was done on a sample of blood. The origin of this receptor is a woman aged 30 to 39 in good health. The CDR3 sequence is CASSYSGTGKYEQYF. The CDR3 coding sequence is TGTGCCAGCAGTTACTCCGGGACAGGGAAATACGAGCAGTACTTC.